These T cell receptor beta chains were read from a single sample in a study of technical replicates of blood from a few donors. Assay used: immunoSEQ multiplex PCR; TCRdb lists only in-frame clones, some missing. The sample includes 75,000 or so clones, around 95% of them seen just once. The sequenced sample was T cells isolated from PBMCs. Receptor source: a human donor in good health. Both conserved end residues are part of each CDR3. Fields, in order: J gene, D gene, V gene, CDR3 protein, CDR3 DNA. The D gene is left open where the match is weak.

>TRBJ1-2|NA|TRBV7-9
CASSLKGSNYGYTF
TGTGCCAGCAGCTTAAAAGGGAGCAACTATGGCTACACCTTC
>TRBJ1-1|NA|TRBV4-1
CASSQPTVNTEAFF
TGCGCCAGCAGCCAGCCGACTGTGAACACTGAAGCTTTCTTT
>TRBJ2-3|TRBD2|TRBV4-1
CASSQVFTSGTDTQYF
TGCGCCAGCAGCCAAGTTTTTACTAGCGGGACAGATACGCAGTATTTT
>TRBJ1-4|TRBD1|TRBV6-5
CASSSTGVQSEKLFF
TGTGCCAGCAGTTCCACAGGGGTTCAATCCGAAAAACTGTTTTTT
>TRBJ1-4|NA|TRBV6-5
CASSYGGWTNEKLFF
TGTGCCAGCAGTTACGGAGGGTGGACTAATGAAAAACTGTTTTTT
>TRBJ2-7|TRBD2|TRBV2
CASRAPTGLAGAEQYF
TGTGCCAGCAGGGCCCCCACCGGCCTAGCGGGAGCCGAGCAGTACTTC
>TRBJ2-7|TRBD2|TRBV7-2
CASSSRISGGTTYEQYF
TGTGCCAGCAGCTCCAGAATTAGCGGGGGGACCACCTACGAGCAGTACTTC
>TRBJ2-7|NA|TRBV6-5
CASSYGGSHYEQYF
TGTGCCAGCAGTTACGGTGGCTCCCACTACGAGCAGTACTTC
>TRBJ2-4|NA|TRBV5-1
CASSMGVRLAKNIQYF
TGCGCCAGCAGCATGGGTGTAAGACTAGCCAAAAACATTCAGTACTTC
>TRBJ2-4|NA|TRBV5-1
CASSLATGLAKNIQYF
TGCGCCAGCAGCTTGGCGACAGGTCTAGCCAAAAACATTCAGTACTTC
>TRBJ2-7|TRBD1|TRBV27
CASSLLIGQGMIYEQYF
TGTGCCAGCAGTTTATTAATAGGACAGGGAATGATCTACGAGCAGTACTTC
>TRBJ2-3|TRBD2|TRBV11-3
CASSSGTSGSTDTQYF
TGTGCCAGCAGCTCCGGGACTAGCGGGAGCACAGATACGCAGTATTTT
>TRBJ1-4|NA|TRBV9
CASSKQPTGDEKLFF
TGTGCCAGCAGCAAACAGCCTACCGGGGATGAAAAACTGTTTTTT
>TRBJ1-2|TRBD1|TRBV4-1
CASSLLTQGAAYGYTF
TGCGCCAGCAGCTTATTAACCCAGGGGGCGGCCTATGGCTACACCTTC
>TRBJ2-5|NA|TRBV7-9
CASFSQGEETQYF
TGTGCCAGTTTTAGCCAGGGCGAAGAGACCCAGTACTTC
>TRBJ2-1|NA|TRBV25-1
CASSSGITYNEQFF
TGTGCCAGCAGTTCGGGGATTACCTACAATGAGCAGTTCTTC
>TRBJ2-7|NA|TRBV5-1
CASSLATTYEQYF
TGCGCCAGCAGCTTGGCGACAACCTACGAGCAGTACTTC
>TRBJ2-7|TRBD2|TRBV5-1
CASSLGPAGLSYEQYF
TGCGCCAGCAGCTTGGGCCCAGCGGGACTGTCCTACGAGCAGTACTTC
>TRBJ2-7|NA|TRBV5-8
CASSFLGGEQYF
TGTGCCAGCAGCTTCCTTGGAGGCGAGCAGTACTTC
>TRBJ2-2|TRBD2|TRBV2
CASTGTSGGSGELFF
TGTGCCAGCACCGGGACTAGCGGGGGATCCGGGGAGCTGTTTTTT
>TRBJ1-2|NA|TRBV19
CASRLGGIDGYTF
TGTGCCAGTAGGTTAGGCGGGATCGATGGCTACACCTTC
>TRBJ1-5|NA|TRBV7-2
CASSPRAGGNQPQHF
TGTGCCAGCAGCCCTCGGGCCGGGGGCAATCAGCCCCAGCATTTT
>TRBJ1-1|NA|TRBV5-4
CASSIYEAITEAFF
TGTGCCAGCAGCATTTATGAGGCGATCACTGAAGCTTTCTTT
>TRBJ2-2|TRBD2|TRBV7-3
CASSLKTSGGSSSGELFF
TGTGCCAGCAGCTTAAAGACTAGCGGGGGGTCCTCATCCGGGGAGCTGTTTTTT
>TRBJ2-1|NA|TRBV6-5
CASSPSLAPYNEQFF
TGTGCCAGCAGCCCATCGCTAGCCCCCTACAATGAGCAGTTCTTC